Sequencing of this T cell receptor (beta chain) was carried out in a study of shared clonotypes between healthy human individuals. Across the whole study: A couple of women and three men aged 18 to 49 made up the donors. Study-level findings and limits: The small donor group covered limited genetic and exposure diversity.

Remarks on this clone: Antigen unknown. The sample holds other DNA sequences that translate to the same CDR3.

Trimming took off 4 bases at V and 3 bases at J, with 3 bases between the two ends. This CDR3 is built from 12 residues. Germline V lookup: CDR1 MDHEN, CDR2 SYDVKM. Measured with immunoSEQ multiplex PCR; TCRdb has only the in-frame clones, and not every one. The sample contains roughly 500,000 clones, approximately 84% of which appear only once. The sequenced sample was PBMCs. This chain links TRBV28 with TRBJ2-2; no firm D call. The sequence derives from a woman aged 35 to 49 in good health. Some clones in this sample may be carry-over from other donors' samples. The DNA for the CDR3 is TGTGCCAGCAGTTCCTACACCGGGGAGCTGTTTTTT. It yields the protein CASSSYTGELFF. Based on the CDR3 plus reference TRBV28 and TRBJ2-2, the full variable domain is DVKVTQSSRYLVKRTGEKVFLECVQDMDHENMFWYRQDPGLGLRLIYFSYDVKMKEKGDIPEGYSVSREKKERFSLILESASTNQTSMYLCASSSYTGELFFGEGSRLTVL.